Reported below is one T cell receptor (beta chain). The identical CDR3 is also encoded by other nucleotide sequences in the sample. CDR3 size: 13 residues. V gave up 3 bases and J gave up 4 bases, with 9 bases separating them. CDR1 SGHTA and CDR2 FQGNSA come from the germline V gene. The sample is drawn from a study of T cells in narcolepsy. Clones were sequenced by immunoSEQ multiplex PCR, and TCRdb holds only the in-frame ones, with some missing. The sample holds tens of thousands of clones, approximately 80% seen once. The sequence was obtained from a human donor with narcolepsy. The specimen was CD45RA- memory CD4+ T cells from PBMCs. This sequence joins TRBV7-2 and TRBJ1-1; D gene unclear. CDR3 loop: CASSFRVGTEAFF. The CDR3 DNA reads as TGTGCCAGCAGCTTTAGGGTAGGCACTGAAGCTTTCTTT. Looking up the rest from reference TRBV7-2 and TRBJ1-1 gives the full variable domain: GAGVSQSPSNKVTEKGKDVELRCDPISGHTALYWYRQSLGQGLEFLIYFQGNSAPDKSGLPSDRFSAERTGGSVSTLTIQRTQQEDSAVYLCASSFRVGTEAFFGQGTRLTVV.